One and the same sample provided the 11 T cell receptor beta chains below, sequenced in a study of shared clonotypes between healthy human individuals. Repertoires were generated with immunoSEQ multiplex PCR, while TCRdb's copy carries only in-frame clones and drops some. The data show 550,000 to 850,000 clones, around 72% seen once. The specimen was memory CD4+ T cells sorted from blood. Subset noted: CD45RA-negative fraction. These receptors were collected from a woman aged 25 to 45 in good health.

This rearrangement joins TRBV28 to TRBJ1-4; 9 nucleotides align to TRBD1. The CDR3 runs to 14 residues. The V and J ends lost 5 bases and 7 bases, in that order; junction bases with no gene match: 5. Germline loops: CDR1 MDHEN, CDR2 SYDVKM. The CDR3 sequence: CASSDRGRSEKLFF. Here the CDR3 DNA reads TGTGCCAGCAGTGACAGGGGGAGAAGTGAAAAACTGTTTTTT.

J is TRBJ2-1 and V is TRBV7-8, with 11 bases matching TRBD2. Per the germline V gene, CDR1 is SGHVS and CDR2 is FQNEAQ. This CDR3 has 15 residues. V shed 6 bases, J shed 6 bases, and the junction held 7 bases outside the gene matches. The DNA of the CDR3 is TGTGCCAGCAGTAACTCCGGGACTAGCGGCAATGAGCAGTTCTTC. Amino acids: CASSNSGTSGNEQFF.

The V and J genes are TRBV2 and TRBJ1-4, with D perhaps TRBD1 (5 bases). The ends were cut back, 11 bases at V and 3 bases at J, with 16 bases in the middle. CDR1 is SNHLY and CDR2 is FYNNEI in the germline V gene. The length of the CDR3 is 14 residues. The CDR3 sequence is CASQKQVANEKLFF. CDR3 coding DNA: TGTGCCTCCCAGAAACAGGTGGCTAATGAAAAACTGTTTTTT. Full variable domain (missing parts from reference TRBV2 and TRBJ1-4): EPEVTQTPSHQVTQMGQEVILRCVPISNHLYFYWYRQILGQKVEFLVSFYNNEISEKSEIFDDQFSVERPDGSNFTLKIRSTKLEDSAMYFCASQKQVANEKLFFGSGTQLSVL.

This CDR3 is CASGTGTEAYEQYF. Here the CDR3 DNA reads TGCGCCAGCGGAACCGGGACGGAAGCCTACGAGCAGTACTTC. The chain recombines TRBV5-1 with TRBJ2-7, with D perhaps given as TRBD1 or TRBD2 (5 bases each). This CDR3 region has 14 residues. The V end lost 7 bases, the J end lost 2 bases, and 16 bases lay between the germline ends. CDR1 and CDR2 (germline): SGHRS, YFSETQ. Filled out from reference TRBV5-1 and TRBJ2-7, the complete variable domain reads KAGVTQTPRYLIKTRGQQVTLSCSPISGHRSVSWYQQTPGQGLQFLFEYFSETQRNKGNFPGRFSGRQFSNSRSEMNVSTLELGDSALYLCASGTGTEAYEQYFGPGTRLTVT.

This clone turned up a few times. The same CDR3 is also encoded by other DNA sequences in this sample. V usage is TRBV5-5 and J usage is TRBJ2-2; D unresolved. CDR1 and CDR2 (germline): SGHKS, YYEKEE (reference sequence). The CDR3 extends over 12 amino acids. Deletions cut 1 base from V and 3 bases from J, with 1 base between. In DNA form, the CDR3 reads TGTGCCAGCAGCTTGTACACCGGGGAGCTGTTTTTT. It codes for CASSLYTGELFF.

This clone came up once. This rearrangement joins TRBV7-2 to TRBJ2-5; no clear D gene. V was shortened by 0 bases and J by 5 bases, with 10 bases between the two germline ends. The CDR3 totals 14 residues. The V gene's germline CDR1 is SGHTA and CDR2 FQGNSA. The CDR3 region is CASSLAGVGETQYF. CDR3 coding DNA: TGTGCCAGCAGCTTAGCCGGAGTGGGTGAGACCCAGTACTTC.

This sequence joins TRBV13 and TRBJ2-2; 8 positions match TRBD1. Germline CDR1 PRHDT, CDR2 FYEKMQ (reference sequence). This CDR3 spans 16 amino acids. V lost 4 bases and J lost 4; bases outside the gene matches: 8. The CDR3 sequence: CASSSTGQATTGELFF. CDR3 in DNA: TGTGCCAGCAGCTCGACGGGACAGGCGACCACCGGGGAGCTGTTTTTT.

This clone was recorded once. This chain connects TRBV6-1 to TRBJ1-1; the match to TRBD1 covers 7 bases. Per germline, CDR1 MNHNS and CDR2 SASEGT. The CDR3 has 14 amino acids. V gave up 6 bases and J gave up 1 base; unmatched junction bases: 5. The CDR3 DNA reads TGTGCCAGCAGCCGGGACAGATGGAACACTGAAGCTTTCTTT. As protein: CASSRDRWNTEAFF.

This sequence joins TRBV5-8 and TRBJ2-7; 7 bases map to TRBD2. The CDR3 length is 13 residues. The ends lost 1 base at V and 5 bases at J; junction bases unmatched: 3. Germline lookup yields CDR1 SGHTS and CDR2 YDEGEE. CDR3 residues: CASSLSGLDEQYF. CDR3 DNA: TGTGCCAGCAGCTTGAGTGGACTAGACGAGCAGTACTTC.

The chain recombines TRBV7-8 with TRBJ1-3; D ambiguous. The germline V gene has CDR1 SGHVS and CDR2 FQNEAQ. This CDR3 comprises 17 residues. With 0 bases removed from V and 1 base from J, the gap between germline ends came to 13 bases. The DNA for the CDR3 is TGTGCCAGCAGCTTAGCTGAGTCGGGTCCTTCTGGAAACACCATATATTTT. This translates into CASSLAESGPSGNTIYF.

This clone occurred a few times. CDR3 sequence: CASSTYQQGEKLFF. The CDR3 DNA reads as TGTGCCAGCAGTACTTACCAACAGGGCGAAAAACTGTTTTTT. The chain combines TRBV2 with TRBJ1-4; D perhaps matches TRBD1 (6 bases). Trimming took 5 bases from V and 8 from J, leaving 15 bases between them. There are 14 residues in the CDR3. CDR1 SNHLY and CDR2 FYNNEI come from the germline V gene.